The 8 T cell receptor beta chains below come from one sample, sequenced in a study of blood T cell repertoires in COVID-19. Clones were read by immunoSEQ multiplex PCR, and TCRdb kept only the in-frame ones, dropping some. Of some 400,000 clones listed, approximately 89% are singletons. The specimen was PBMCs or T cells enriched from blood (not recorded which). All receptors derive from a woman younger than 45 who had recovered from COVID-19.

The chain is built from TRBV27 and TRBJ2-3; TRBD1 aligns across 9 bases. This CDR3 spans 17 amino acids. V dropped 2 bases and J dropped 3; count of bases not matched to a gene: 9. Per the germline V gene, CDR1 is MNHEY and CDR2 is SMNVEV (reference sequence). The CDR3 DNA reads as TGTGCCAGCAGTTTAAAGGCACAGGGGGCGCTTACAGATACGCAGTATTTT. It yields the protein CASSLKAQGALTDTQYF.

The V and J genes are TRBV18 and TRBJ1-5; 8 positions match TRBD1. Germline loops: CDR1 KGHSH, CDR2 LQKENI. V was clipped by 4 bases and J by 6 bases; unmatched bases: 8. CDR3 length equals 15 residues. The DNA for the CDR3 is TGTGCCAGCTCACGAGACGGACAGGGTGGTCAGCCCCAGCATTTT. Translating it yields CASSRDGQGGQPQHF.

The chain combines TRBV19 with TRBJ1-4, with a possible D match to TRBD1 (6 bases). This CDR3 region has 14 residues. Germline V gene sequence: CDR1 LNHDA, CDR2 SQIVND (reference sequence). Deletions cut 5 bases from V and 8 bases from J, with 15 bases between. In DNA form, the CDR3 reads TGTGCCAGTAGTCCAACAGGGAGAGAGGAAAAACTGTTTTTT. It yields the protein CASSPTGREEKLFF.

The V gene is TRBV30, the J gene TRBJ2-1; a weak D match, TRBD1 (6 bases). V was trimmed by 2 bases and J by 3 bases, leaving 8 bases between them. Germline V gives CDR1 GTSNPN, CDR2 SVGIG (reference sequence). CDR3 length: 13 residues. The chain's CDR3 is CAWSTGNYNEQFF. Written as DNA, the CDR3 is TGTGCCTGGAGTACAGGGAACTACAATGAGCAGTTCTTC.

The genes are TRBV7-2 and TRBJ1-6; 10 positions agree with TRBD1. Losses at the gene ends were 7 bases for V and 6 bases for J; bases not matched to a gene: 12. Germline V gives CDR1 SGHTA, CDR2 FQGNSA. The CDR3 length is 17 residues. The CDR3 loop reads CASTRRAGQGSNSPLHF. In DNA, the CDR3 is TGTGCCAGCACCCGTAGGGCGGGACAGGGGTCTAATTCACCCCTCCACTTT.

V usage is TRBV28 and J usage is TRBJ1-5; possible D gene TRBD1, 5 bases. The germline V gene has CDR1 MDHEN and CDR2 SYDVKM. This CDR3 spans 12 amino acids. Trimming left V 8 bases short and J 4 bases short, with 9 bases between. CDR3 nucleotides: TGTGCCAGCGACAGATGGAATCAGCCCCAGCATTTT. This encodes CASDRWNQPQHF.

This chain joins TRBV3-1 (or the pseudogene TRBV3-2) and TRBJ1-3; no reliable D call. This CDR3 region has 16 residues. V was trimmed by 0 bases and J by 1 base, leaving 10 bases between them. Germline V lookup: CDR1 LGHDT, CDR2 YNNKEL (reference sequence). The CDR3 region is CASSQDYRSSGNTIYF. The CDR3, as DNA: TGTGCCAGCAGCCAAGATTACAGATCATCTGGAAACACCATATATTTT.

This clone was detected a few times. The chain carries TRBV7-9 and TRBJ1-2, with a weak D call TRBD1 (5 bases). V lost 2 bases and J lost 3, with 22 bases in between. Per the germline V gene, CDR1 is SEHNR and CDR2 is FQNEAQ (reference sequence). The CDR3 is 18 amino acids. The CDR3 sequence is CASSLNPLSGYKDYGYTF. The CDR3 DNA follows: TGTGCCAGCAGCTTAAACCCACTATCAGGGTACAAGGACTATGGCTACACCTTC.